The entry below gives a single T cell receptor (beta chain) sequence along with its context. Antigen specificity is unknown. Genomic DNA, serving as template, underwent TCR beta VDJ and CDR3 profiling. TCRdb reanalysed the reads using MiXCR and keeps one entry per CDR3 protein. The sample lists around 190,000 distinct CDR3 sequences, approximately 60% seen once, with approximately 30% in the top ten. This record belongs to a study of CD8+CD57+ T cells in acquired aplastic anemia. Whole-study context: Sorted CD4+ and CD8+ cells gave a mean 3.2 ug DNA, range roughly 0.18 to 30 ug.

The CDR3 length is 14 residues. Trimming took off 2 bases at V and 0 bases at J, with 8 bases between the two ends. Germline CDR1 and CDR2: DFQATT and SNEGSKA (reference sequence). Study-wide results and limits: Statistical testing detected no significant gap in CD8+ Simpson's diversity between patients and controls. Around 29 CD8+ CDR3 sequences were shared between patients and controls.

The material sequenced was sorted CD4+, CD8+, or CD8+CD57+ T cells (not recorded which) from PBMCs. The V and J genes are TRBV20-1 and TRBJ2-1; D unresolved. The clonotype was recovered from a human donor in good health. The CDR3, as DNA: TGCAGTGCTAGATACGGAGTCTCCTACAATGAGCAGTTCTTC. Its translation is CSARYGVSYNEQFF.